These 16 T cell receptor beta chains originate from one sample sequenced in a study of technical replicates of blood from a few donors. TCRdb's copy holds only in-frame clones and misses some; the assay was immunoSEQ multiplex PCR. Of about 80,000 clones in the sample, roughly 94% were seen once. What was sequenced was T cells isolated from PBMCs. The origin of the receptors is a human donor in good health.

The chain is built from TRBV5-1 and TRBJ1-2; weak D call: TRBD1 (6 bases). The CDR3 consists of 15 residues. CDR1 is SGHRS, CDR2 YFSETQ, per germline. Trimming removed 0 bases from V and 8 bases from J, with 17 bases in between. This CDR3 is CASSLDSEQGTGYTF. DNA for the CDR3: TGCGCCAGCAGCTTGGATTCGGAGCAGGGGACAGGCTACACCTTC.

CDR3 sequence: CASSYSRNTGELFF. The CDR3, as DNA: TGTGCCAGCAGTTACTCGCGGAACACCGGGGAGCTGTTTTTT. The rearrangement joins TRBV6-5 to TRBJ2-2; no clear D. The CDR3 loop spans 14 amino acids. Germline assignment: CDR1 MNHEY and CDR2 SVGAGI. Trimming pared 0 bases from V and 1 base from J, leaving 3 bases between.

V is TRBV6-5 and J is TRBJ2-1; 9 bases are a match to TRBD1. Trimming removed 8 bases from V and 1 base from J; junction bases left unmatched: 0. Germline loops: CDR1 MNHEY, CDR2 SVGAGI. The CDR3 has 13 residues. The CDR3 sequence is CASGQGSYNEQFF. CDR3 coding DNA: TGTGCCAGCGGACAGGGGTCCTACAATGAGCAGTTCTTC.

The rearrangement links TRBV11-2 to TRBJ2-5; 8 bases are a match to TRBD2. The CDR3 covers 15 residues. V shed 1 base and J 5 bases; nucleotides not matched to a gene: 6. Germline V lookup: CDR1 SGHAT, CDR2 FQNNGV. This CDR3 is CASSLGAGGVETQYF. The CDR3 bases are TGTGCCAGCAGCTTAGGCGCGGGAGGAGTCGAGACCCAGTACTTC. The entire variable domain, with the rest obtained from reference TRBV11-2 and TRBJ2-5, is as follows: EAGVAQSPRYKIIEKRQSVAFWCNPISGHATLYWYQQILGQGPKLLIQFQNNGVVDDSQLPKDRFSAERLKGVDSTLKIQPAKLEDSAVYLCASSLGAGGVETQYFGPGTRLLVL.

The chain recombines TRBV6-5 with TRBJ2-1; 10 positions agree with TRBD1. This CDR3 contains 13 residues. The germline V gene has CDR1 MNHEY and CDR2 SVGAGI. Trimming took 5 bases from V and 6 from J; bases not matched to a gene: 1. The CDR3 coding sequence is TGTGCCAGCAGTAGGGACAGGGGCAATGAGCAGTTCTTC. It yields the protein CASSRDRGNEQFF.

The rearrangement links TRBV5-1 to TRBJ1-2; 8 bases match TRBD1. The CDR3 is 18 amino acids. The junction had 16 bases not matched to a gene; V was cut back by 1 base and J by 5 bases. Germline CDR1 and CDR2: SGHRS and YFSETQ. The CDR3 nucleotides are TGCGCCAGCAGCTTGATGCCGCGGCAGGGGGCCATTCAGTATGGCTACACCTTC. Residues: CASSLMPRQGAIQYGYTF.

The chain employs TRBV28 and TRBJ2-7, with TRBD1 matching over 7 bases. The CDR3 spans 14 residues. CDR1 and CDR2 from the germline V gene are MDHEN and SYDVKM. V lost 0 bases to trimming and J lost 6 bases; unmatched junction nucleotides: 5. CDR3 DNA: TGTGCCAGCAGTTTATGGAGGGGGCGCGGCGAGCAGTACTTC. Protein: CASSLWRGRGEQYF.

The chain employs TRBV7-3 and TRBJ2-6; D gene ambiguous. Germline V gives CDR1 SGHTA, CDR2 FQGTGA. CDR3 length: 15 amino acids. Between the trimmed V and J ends, which lost 2 bases and 3 bases, there was a span of 8 bases. The CDR3 region has the DNA TGTGCCAGCAGCTTACCGGGTAATGGGGCCAACGTCCTGACTTTC. It is translated as CASSLPGNGANVLTF. Full variable domain (remainder filled in from reference TRBV7-3 and TRBJ2-6): GAGVSQTPSNKVTEKGKYVELRCDPISGHTALYWYRQSLGQGPEFLIYFQGTGAADDSGLPNDRFFAVRPEGSVSTLKIQRTERGDSAVYLCASSLPGNGANVLTFGAGSRLTVL.

V is TRBV13 and J is TRBJ2-7, with a tentative D call TRBD1 (6 bases). V was trimmed by 5 bases and J by 0 bases, leaving 20 bases between them. The CDR3 is made up of 17 amino acids. Germline CDR1 is PRHDT and CDR2 is FYEKMQ (reference sequence). The DNA of the CDR3 is TGTGCCAGCAGCCCGCAAGGACAGAAGTTTTCCTCCTACGAGCAGTACTTC. Protein product: CASSPQGQKFSSYEQYF.

The chain links TRBV10-3 to TRBJ1-4; 9 positions match TRBD1. This CDR3 is 14 amino acids long. Germline V gene lookup returns CDR1 ENHRY and CDR2 SYGVKD. Trimming removed 4 bases from V and 5 bases from J; junction bases left unmatched: 2. DNA for the CDR3: TGTGCCATCAGTGCGGGGACAGGGAATGAAAAACTGTTTTTT. It specifies CAISAGTGNEKLFF.

The rearrangement uses TRBV19 and TRBJ2-1; 8 bases map to TRBD2. The CDR3 is 15 amino acids. J gave up 8 bases and V 2 bases, and 8 bases lay outside the gene matches. CDR1 is LNHDA, CDR2 SQIVND, per germline (reference sequence). The CDR3 DNA sequence: TGTGCCAGTAGTATAATTGGCGGACTAGCCTATGAGCAGTTCTTC. Translated, it gives CASSIIGGLAYEQFF.

The chain uses TRBV4-3 and TRBJ2-1; 8 nucleotides align to TRBD2. With 2 bases clipped from V and 8 bases from J, the junction kept 5 bases outside the gene matches. The CDR3 runs to 14 residues. CDR1 and CDR2 (germline): LGHNA, YSLEER. Here the CDR3 reads CASSQTTGGYEQFF. DNA for the CDR3: TGCGCCAGCAGCCAAACGACGGGAGGGTATGAGCAGTTCTTC.

V is TRBV18 and J is TRBJ1-1; a weak D match, TRBD1 (6 bases). The CDR3 has 12 amino acids. V dropped 3 bases and J dropped 5 bases, with 7 bases sitting between them. The germline V gene has CDR1 KGHSH and CDR2 LQKENI. In DNA, the CDR3 is TGTGCCAGCTCACCGCAGGGGACTGAAGCTTTCTTT. This codes for CASSPQGTEAFF.

This chain connects TRBV25-1 to TRBJ1-5; tentative D call: TRBD1 (5 bases). The V end lost 3 bases, the J end lost 6 bases, and 12 bases lay between the germline ends. The CDR3 sequence is 14 residues long. CDR1 and CDR2 (germline): MGHDK, SYGVNS. The CDR3 is CASSEMGGGQPQHF. The CDR3 nucleotides read TGTGCCAGCAGTGAGATGGGGGGGGGTCAGCCCCAGCATTTT. The variable domain in full, completed from reference TRBV25-1 and TRBJ1-5, reads EADIYQTPRYLVIGTGKKITLECSQTMGHDKMYWYQQDPGMELHLIHYSYGVNSTEKGDLSSESTVSRIRTEHFPLTLESARPSHTSQYLCASSEMGGGQPQHFGDGTRLSIL.

V is TRBV19 and J is TRBJ1-2; TRBD1 is a possible D gene (5 bases). The CDR3 spans 13 residues. Germline V gene data show CDR1 as LNHDA and CDR2 as SQIVND (reference sequence). V was trimmed by 6 bases and J by 3 bases, leaving 11 bases between them. The chain's CDR3 is CASRLDIDYGYTF. In DNA form, the CDR3 reads TGTGCCAGTAGGCTGGACATAGACTATGGCTACACCTTC. Complete variable domain (other parts from reference TRBV19 and TRBJ1-2): DGGITQSPKYLFRKEGQNVTLSCEQNLNHDAMYWYRQDPGQGLRLIYYSQIVNDFQKGDIAEGYSVSREKKESFPLTVTSAQKNPTAFYLCASRLDIDYGYTFGSGTRLTVV.

The genes are TRBV9 and TRBJ2-3, with D tentatively TRBD1 (5 bases). Trimming left V 0 bases short and J 3 bases short, with 11 bases between. The CDR3 sequence is 15 residues long. Germline assignment: CDR1 SGDLS and CDR2 YYNGEE. The CDR3 is CASSVEDSLTDTQYF. The CDR3, as DNA: TGTGCCAGCAGCGTAGAAGACAGCTTAACAGATACGCAGTATTTT.